This T cell receptor (beta chain) was identified during a study of CD8 T cells in Susac syndrome. As regards this clonotype: Its antigen remains unidentified.

Overall study findings and caveats: TCR sequencing and HLA analysis covered a relatively small number of individuals.

Reverse transcription of roughly 0.45 to 1 ug RNA was performed with random hexamers. The TCR beta CDR3 was amplified by immunoSEQ multiplex PCR across 54 Vbeta, 13 Jbeta. TCRdb re-called the immunoSEQ multiplex PCR reads through MiXCR, storing one row per CDR3 protein. The sample shows some 100,000 distinct CDR3 sequences, around 90% of them seen only once. Peripheral blood CD8+ and CD4+ T cells were profiled by TCR beta sequencing. Negative isolation was used for CD8+ and CD4+ T cells and FACS enrichment for TEMRA cells. The V and J ends lost 0 bases and 2 bases respectively, with 7 bases between them. Per germline, CDR1 LNHNV and CDR2 YYDKDF (reference sequence). The CDR3 loop spans 14 amino acids.

This TCR came from a human donor in good health. The sample taken for sequencing was CD4+ T cells from PBMCs. The chain couples TRBV15 to TRBJ2-5; D uncertain. The CDR3 is CATSRDRRQETQYF. The CDR3 bases are TGTGCCACCAGCAGAGACCGAAGACAAGAGACCCAGTACTTC.